This passage covers 15 T cell receptor beta chains from one sample sequenced in a study of post-analysis software for immune sequencing data. Antigens of these TCRs are unknown. Prepared libraries of TCR beta cDNA carried unique molecular identifiers. TCRdb reprocessed the PCR reads via MiXCR and lists one record per CDR3 protein. The top ten clones hold 13% of a sample with 380,000 or so distinct CDR3 sequences, roughly 38% of them seen once. Study conclusions and caveats: Comparison of patients with controls showed about 5 TRBV segments more frequent in patients, TRBV5-6, TRBV5-1 and TRBV20-1 among them.

The sample comprised blood. The receptor source for this set is a girl aged 5-17 years with multiple sclerosis.

This chain joins TRBV6-5 and TRBJ1-2; no firm D call. Looked up from germline, CDR1 is MNHEY and CDR2 is SVGAGI. The CDR3 loop spans 14 amino acids. V was clipped by 6 bases and J by 3 bases, with 14 bases between them. CDR3 in DNA: TGTGCCAGCAGCCCGGGGAGGGTGGACTATGGCTACACCTTC. As protein: CASSPGRVDYGYTF.

This chain links TRBV9 with TRBJ2-3, with 10 bases that match TRBD1. This CDR3 has 16 residues. Trimming took 3 bases from V and 2 from J; bases not matched to a gene: 6. CDR1 is SGDLS and CDR2 is YYNGEE in the germline V gene. Here the CDR3 reads CASSGRQGAPTDTQYF. The CDR3 region has the DNA TGTGCCAGCAGCGGGAGACAGGGGGCCCCCACAGATACGCAGTATTTT.

This chain connects TRBV7-6 to TRBJ2-7; 8 bases are a match to TRBD1. The CDR3 is 17 amino acids. CDR1 SGHVS and CDR2 FNYEAQ come from the germline V gene. Trimming at V came to 1 base and at J to 0 bases, leaving 8 bases not matched to a gene. CDR3 sequence: CASSLESGQGSSYEQYF. CDR3 nucleotide sequence: TGTGCCAGCAGCTTAGAATCAGGACAGGGTAGCTCCTACGAGCAGTACTTC.

In its sample, this clonotype was seen many times. The chain couples TRBV7-2 to TRBJ2-5; 8 bases are shared with TRBD2. Germline CDR1 SGHTA, CDR2 FQGNSA. Trimming cost V 1 base and J 3 bases; bases outside gene matches: 1. The length of the CDR3 is 14 residues. The CDR3 region has the DNA TGTGCCAGCAGCTTAGAAGCGGGGGAAGAGACCCAGTACTTC. Amino acid sequence: CASSLEAGEETQYF.

The table lists this clonotype with a few counts. The chain has TRBV7-8 and TRBJ2-2; D may match TRBD1 or TRBD2 (5 bases each). V lost 1 base, J lost 3 bases, and 12 bases lay in between. The CDR3 has 16 amino acids. Germline loops: CDR1 SGHVS, CDR2 FQNEAQ. The CDR3 reads CASSLVRDPDTGELFF. The CDR3 region has the DNA TGTGCCAGCAGCTTAGTAAGGGACCCGGACACCGGGGAGCTGTTTTTT.

V usage is TRBV20-1 and J usage is TRBJ2-1; possibly TRBD2 for D (7 bases). Looked up from germline, CDR1 is DFQATT and CDR2 is SNEGSKA (reference sequence). CDR3 length: 15 residues. V dropped 2 bases and J dropped 6 bases, with 17 bases sitting between them. CDR3 nucleotide sequence: TGCAGTGCTAGAATCTCCTGGGGGGGCTGCAATGAGCAGTTCTTC. Amino acids: CSARISWGGCNEQFF.

This chain connects TRBV7-3 to TRBJ2-1, with 11 nucleotides matching TRBD2. The CDR3 runs to 16 residues. V shed 1 base and J 6 bases; nucleotides not matched to a gene: 5. Germline CDR1 SGHTA, CDR2 FQGTGA. CDR3 DNA: TGTGCCAGCAGCTTAAGCCCCCTAGCGGGAGGCAATGAGCAGTTCTTC. This encodes CASSLSPLAGGNEQFF.

This clonotype came up a few times. V is TRBV6-2 or TRBV6-3 and J is TRBJ2-1; 10 bases align to TRBD1. Trimming removed 6 bases from V and 8 bases from J; junction bases left unmatched: 4. This CDR3 is 13 amino acids long. Germline CDR1 reads MNHEY; CDR2 reads SVGEGT. The CDR3 loop reads CASSRDRGDEQFF. DNA of the CDR3: TGTGCCAGCAGCCGGGACAGGGGTGATGAGCAGTTCTTC.

This clonotype occurred a few times. The chain combines TRBV7-9 with TRBJ2-1, with D possibly being TRBD1 or TRBD2 (5 bases each). Judging by the DNA end, TRBJ2-7 fits better; the J call may be wrong. The CDR3 loop spans 16 amino acids. Germline loops: CDR1 SEHNR, CDR2 FQNEAQ (reference sequence). CDR3 in amino acids: CASSPYGRDPFYEQYF. The CDR3 DNA reads TGTGCCAGCAGCCCGTATGGTCGGGACCCTTTCTACGAGCAGTACTTC.

V and J are TRBV11-2 and TRBJ1-1; D possibly corresponds to TRBD1 (5 bases). Germline values: CDR1 SGHAT, CDR2 FQNNGV. CDR3 length: 13 residues. Trimming took off 0 bases at V and 8 bases at J, with 10 bases between the two ends. CDR3 nucleotides: TGTGCCAGCAGCTTAGATGGGGGAGTGGAAGCTTTCTTT. Encoded protein: CASSLDGGVEAFF.

This clonotype has a single count. The rearrangement joins TRBV19 to TRBJ2-1; D is ambiguous. CDR3 length equals 16 residues. Germline-derived CDR1 and CDR2 are LNHDA and SQIVND (reference sequence). V was trimmed by 0 bases and J by 0 bases, leaving 9 bases between them. CDR3 amino acids: CASSIEAGISYNEQFF. CDR3 coding DNA: TGTGCCAGTAGTATAGAGGCTGGAATCTCCTACAATGAGCAGTTCTTC. Using reference TRBV19 and TRBJ2-1 for the parts outside the CDR3, the full variable domain is DGGITQSPKYLFRKEGQNVTLSCEQNLNHDAMYWYRQDPGQGLRLIYYSQIVNDFQKGDIAEGYSVSREKKESFPLTVTSAQKNPTAFYLCASSIEAGISYNEQFFGPGTRLTVL.

The V and J genes are TRBV7-6 and TRBJ2-7; 11 bases map to TRBD2. CDR3 size: 19 residues. Germline V gene sequence: CDR1 SGHVS, CDR2 FNYEAQ. Germline trimming cut 1 base from V and 0 bases from J; bases unmatched to any gene: 11. DNA for the CDR3: TGTGCCAGCAGCTTAGTAGCGGGAGGGCCCTCCCGGAGCTCCTACGAGCAGTACTTC. This codes for CASSLVAGGPSRSSYEQYF. Looking up the rest from reference TRBV7-6 and TRBJ2-7 gives the full variable domain: GAGVSQSPRYKVTKRGQDVALRCDPISGHVSLYWYRQALGQGPEFLTYFNYEAQQDKSGLPNDRFSAERPEGSISTLTIQRTEQRDSAMYRCASSLVAGGPSRSSYEQYFGPGTRLTVT.

This clonotype was counted only a few times. V and J are TRBV7-9 and TRBJ2-1; a weak D match, TRBD2 (6 bases). This CDR3 has 15 residues. Deletions cut 7 bases from V and 2 bases from J, with 15 bases between. Looked up from germline, CDR1 is SEHNR and CDR2 is FQNEAQ (reference sequence). The CDR3 loop reads CASTPSGGTYNEQFF. CDR3 DNA sequence: TGTGCCAGCACGCCATCCGGGGGAACCTACAATGAGCAGTTCTTC.

V is TRBV20-1 and J is TRBJ2-4, with TRBD1 matching over 8 bases. Germline assignment: CDR1 DFQATT and CDR2 SNEGSKA (reference sequence). The CDR3 spans 15 residues. V dropped 0 bases and J dropped 6; count of bases not matched to a gene: 7. The CDR3 DNA reads TGCAGTGCTAGAGATTTCGGGCAGGGGGCAAACATTCAGTACTTC. Its protein is CSARDFGQGANIQYF.

In DNA form, the CDR3 reads TGCAGTGCAGGGGACAGGGGATTATTGGAGACCCAGTACTTC. This encodes CSAGDRGLLETQYF. V and J are TRBV20-1 and TRBJ2-7; 10 bases are shared with TRBD1. The J call may be wrong; the DNA end is better matched by TRBJ2-5. The germline V gene has CDR1 DFQATT and CDR2 SNEGSKA (reference sequence). The CDR3 spans 14 residues.